A single sample is the source of the 15 T cell receptor beta chains below, sequenced in a study of spatial heterogeneity in lung cancer. MiXCR, run by TCRdb on the 5' RACE reads, gives a single entry per CDR3 protein. The profile shows roughly 19,000 distinct CDR3 sequences, roughly 15% of them singletons. Time point meaning: sample taken at primary tumor resection. The antigens these receptors bind are not known. Study-level results: Counts that tracked tumor mutation counts were those of expanded intratumoral alpha and beta TCRs.

Source: lung tumor tissue, taken at surgery. The receptors shown here come from a female donor with early-stage non-small cell lung cancer.

This clonotype has a count of ten or more. V is TRBV28 and J is TRBJ2-1; D possibly corresponds to TRBD1 (6 bases). Trimming cost V 7 bases and J 7 bases, with 20 bases left between them. The CDR3 has 15 residues. Germline V gives CDR1 MDHEN, CDR2 SYDVKM. CDR3 in DNA: TGTGCCAGCACCGGTTACAGGGAGACGCTAAATGAGCAGTTCTTC. It codes for CASTGYRETLNEQFF.

This clonotype was seen many times. The chain has TRBV29-1 and TRBJ2-1, with TRBD2 matching 8 bases. CDR1 is SQVTM, CDR2 ANQGSEA, per germline. This CDR3 contains 12 residues. The trim removed 5 bases at V and 8 bases at J, leaving 5 bases unmatched. CDR3 nucleotide sequence: TGCAGCGTTCGACTAGCGATTGATGAGCAGTTCTTC. Its translation: CSVRLAIDEQFF.

By proportion, this clonotype is medium-sized. The rearrangement links TRBV20-1 to TRBJ2-6, with a weak D call TRBD1 (5 bases). The length of the CDR3 is 14 residues. With 4 bases removed from V and 4 bases from J, the gap between germline ends came to 11 bases. Looked up from germline, CDR1 is DFQATT and CDR2 is SNEGSKA (reference sequence). This chain's CDR3 is CSAIQGTGANVLTF. The CDR3 DNA sequence: TGCAGTGCTATTCAGGGAACCGGGGCCAACGTCCTGACTTTC.

This clonotype was counted a few times. This chain links TRBV10-3 with TRBJ2-1; D remains unclear. Looked up from germline, CDR1 is ENHRY and CDR2 is SYGVKD. V was cut by 8 bases and J by 0 bases, with 11 bases left in between. The CDR3 sequence is 14 residues long. The CDR3, as DNA: TGTGCCATCGAAAGGGATAGCTCCTACAATGAGCAGTTCTTC. This translates into CAIERDSSYNEQFF.

This clonotype was detected ten times or more. V usage is TRBV7-9 and J usage is TRBJ2-1; 9 bases agree with TRBD2. The germline CDR1 and CDR2 sequences are SEHNR and FQNEAQ (reference sequence). The CDR3 extends over 14 amino acids. V was pared by 5 bases and J by 6 bases, with 5 bases of the junction left unmatched. CDR3 bases: TGTGCCAGCAGCGGGGCTAGCGGGATCAATGAGCAGTTCTTC. It codes for CASSGASGINEQFF.

V and J are TRBV10-3 and TRBJ2-1, with unresolved D. The CDR3 consists of 15 residues. V lost 2 bases and J 8 bases, leaving 16 bases between the germline ends. The germline V gene encodes CDR1 ENHRY and CDR2 SYGVKD. Here the CDR3 reads CAISEPTARVHEQFF. CDR3 bases: TGTGCCATCAGTGAGCCGACCGCCCGGGTCCATGAGCAGTTCTTC.

This sequence joins TRBV7-3 and TRBJ2-3, with D perhaps TRBD1 or TRBD2 (6 bases each). This CDR3 has 15 residues. Germline V gene sequence: CDR1 SGHTA, CDR2 FQGTGA. The V end was cut by 1 base, the J end by 4 bases, with 12 bases between. CDR3 nucleotides: TGTGCCAGCAGCTTAATCGGGGGCTTGGCAGATACGCAGTATTTT. Translation: CASSLIGGLADTQYF.

This clonotype was found once. This chain links TRBV19 with TRBJ2-1; 14 bases line up with TRBD2. The CDR3 loop spans 14 amino acids. The J segment lost 15 bases and the V segment lost 4 bases, leaving 8 bases of the junction unmatched. Germline CDR1 is LNHDA and CDR2 is SQIVND (reference sequence). In DNA, the CDR3 is TGTGCCAGTAGTACTGATCTGGGGACTAGCGGGAGGTTCTTC. Translation: CASSTDLGTSGRFF. Based on the CDR3 plus reference TRBV19 and TRBJ2-1, the full variable domain is DGGITQSPKYLFRKEGQNVTLSCEQNLNHDAMYWYRQDPGQGLRLIYYSQIVNDFQKGDIAEGYSVSREKKESFPLTVTSAQKNPTAFYLCASSTDLGTSGRFFGPGTRLTVL.

This clonotype showed up many times. V usage is TRBV28 and J usage is TRBJ2-6, with D possibly being TRBD1 (5 bases). Germline V gene sequence: CDR1 MDHEN, CDR2 SYDVKM. This CDR3 has 13 residues. V was pared by 2 bases and J by 11 bases, with 10 bases between. The CDR3 region is CASSLGQGDVLTF. CDR3 coding DNA: TGTGCCAGCAGTTTAGGCCAGGGCGACGTCCTGACTTTC. Using reference TRBV28 and TRBJ2-6 for the parts outside the CDR3, the full variable domain is DVKVTQSSRYLVKRTGEKVFLECVQDMDHENMFWYRQDPGLGLRLIYFSYDVKMKEKGDIPEGYSVSREKKERFSLILESASTNQTSMYLCASSLGQGDVLTFGAGSRLTVL.

This clonotype has ten or more counts. The chain links TRBV6-4 to TRBJ2-3; D is unclear. CDR1 is MRHNA and CDR2 is SNTAGT in the germline V gene. V was cut by 1 base and J by 9 bases, with 5 bases left in between. This CDR3 is built from 11 residues. The CDR3 protein is CASSDYRTQYF. CDR3 nucleotides: TGTGCCAGCAGTGACTATAGGACGCAGTATTTT.

A few counts support this clonotype. V is TRBV20-1 and J is TRBJ2-7; TRBD1 aligns across 12 bases. Germline V gene data show CDR1 as DFQATT and CDR2 as SNEGSKA (reference sequence). The CDR3 sequence is 14 residues long. V gave up 6 bases and J gave up 5 bases; unmatched junction bases: 8. The CDR3 DNA follows: TGCAGTGCCACTACCGGGACAGGGGGCCACGAGCAGTACTTC. It yields the protein CSATTGTGGHEQYF.

The CDR3 DNA sequence: TGCAGTGCCCTAAGGCTGACAGGGGGTTTCTATAGCAATCAGCCCCAGCATTTT. Translating it yields CSALRLTGGFYSNQPQHF. This chain uses TRBV20-1 with TRBJ1-5; 9 nucleotides agree with TRBD1. CDR3 length: 18 residues. The V segment lost 6 bases and the J segment 0 bases; nucleotides outside the gene matches: 15. Germline CDR1 is DFQATT and CDR2 is SNEGSKA (reference sequence).

The chain employs TRBV20-1 and TRBJ2-7; no definite D call. Per the germline V gene, CDR1 is DFQATT and CDR2 is SNEGSKA (reference sequence). This CDR3 comprises 13 residues. V was pared by 3 bases and J by 3 bases, with 12 bases between. This CDR3 reads CSASRDTNYEQYF. CDR3 sequence (DNA): TGCAGTGCTAGCCGAGACACAAACTACGAGCAGTACTTC.

The sample holds many counts of this clonotype. V usage is TRBV7-2 and J usage is TRBJ2-1; a possible D gene is TRBD2 (5 bases). Germline CDR1 SGHTA, CDR2 FQGNSA. V gave up 3 bases and J gave up 7 bases, with 25 bases separating them. CDR3 length: 18 amino acids. The CDR3 is CASSLKGVGWDRRNEQFF. Here the CDR3 DNA reads TGTGCCAGCAGCTTGAAGGGAGTAGGATGGGATCGACGGAATGAGCAGTTCTTC.

The CDR3 spells CSARGVGDGGTDTQYF. CDR3 DNA sequence: TGCAGTGCTAGAGGAGTCGGGGACGGGGGCACAGATACGCAGTATTTT. J is TRBJ2-3 and V is TRBV20-1; D possibly matches TRBD1 or TRBD2 (5 bases each). CDR1 is DFQATT and CDR2 is SNEGSKA in the germline V gene (reference sequence). CDR3 length: 16 residues. Between the trimmed V and J ends, which lost 1 base and 1 base, there was a span of 15 bases.